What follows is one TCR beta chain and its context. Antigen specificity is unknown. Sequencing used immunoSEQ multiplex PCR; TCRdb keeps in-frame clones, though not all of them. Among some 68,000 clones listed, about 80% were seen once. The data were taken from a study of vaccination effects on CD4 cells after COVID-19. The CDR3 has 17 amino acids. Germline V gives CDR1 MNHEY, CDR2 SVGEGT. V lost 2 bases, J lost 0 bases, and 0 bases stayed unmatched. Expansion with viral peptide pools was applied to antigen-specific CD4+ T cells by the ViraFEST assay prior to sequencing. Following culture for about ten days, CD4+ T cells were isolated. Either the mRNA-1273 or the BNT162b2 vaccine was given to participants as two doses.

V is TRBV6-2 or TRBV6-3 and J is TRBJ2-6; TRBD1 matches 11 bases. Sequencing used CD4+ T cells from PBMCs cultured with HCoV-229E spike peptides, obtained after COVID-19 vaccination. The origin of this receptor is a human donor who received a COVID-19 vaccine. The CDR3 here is CASSYGTGGSGANVLTF. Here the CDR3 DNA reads TGTGCCAGCAGTTACGGGACAGGGGGCTCTGGGGCCAACGTCCTGACTTTC.